Listed here are 21 T cell receptor beta chains from one sample, sequenced in a study of blood T cells in healthy people across ages. Then a second PCR, running roughly 7 to 11 cycles, was carried out with a sample-barcoded 5' primer and a J-beta primer mix. TCRdb used MiXCR to reprocess the 5' RACE reads, holding one entry per CDR3 protein. This sample yields more than 700,000 distinct CDR3 sequences, of which less than 70% are seen a single time; about 38% belongs to the top ten. The sequenced sample consisted of blood. Source of these receptors: a man at least 80 years old in good health.

The V call is TRBV7-8, the J call TRBJ2-5; D unclear. Trimming took 0 bases from V and 4 from J, leaving 9 bases between them. CDR3 length equals 14 residues. CDR1 SGHVS and CDR2 FQNEAQ come from the germline V gene. In DNA form, the CDR3 reads TGTGCCAGCAGCTTAGCGGCAGGCCTAGAGACCCAGTACTTC. This encodes CASSLAAGLETQYF.

This clonotype was detected only a few times. The V call is TRBV2, the J call TRBJ2-7, with D perhaps assigned TRBD1 or TRBD2 (5 bases each). The CDR3 runs to 14 residues. Germline-derived CDR1 and CDR2 are SNHLY and FYNNEI. V was pared by 6 bases and J by 2 bases, with 14 bases between. In nucleotides, the CDR3 is TGTGCCAGCAGCTCGGGACGGATCCCCTACGAGCAGTACTTC. This gives the protein CASSSGRIPYEQYF. Using reference TRBV2 and TRBJ2-7 for the parts outside the CDR3, the full variable domain is EPEVTQTPSHQVTQMGQEVILRCVPISNHLYFYWYRQILGQKVEFLVSFYNNEISEKSEIFDDQFSVERPDGSNFTLKIRSTKLEDSAMYFCASSSGRIPYEQYFGPGTRLTVT.

The chain is built from TRBV20-1 and TRBJ2-4, with 8 bases matching TRBD2. The CDR3 runs to 16 residues. The V segment lost 0 bases and the J segment 13 bases; nucleotides outside the gene matches: 17. The germline gives CDR1 DFQATT, CDR2 SNEGSKA (reference sequence). This CDR3 is CSARDQASGPLDGQYF. The CDR3, as DNA: TGCAGTGCTAGAGATCAGGCTAGCGGGCCCCTCGACGGGCAGTACTTC.

This clonotype is a singleton in its sample. The chain uses TRBV9 and TRBJ2-1, with 10 bases aligning to TRBD2. The CDR3 length is 15 residues. Per the germline V gene, CDR1 is SGDLS and CDR2 is YYNGEE. V dropped 0 bases and J dropped 11; count of bases not matched to a gene: 8. The CDR3 region has the DNA TGTGCCAGCAGCGTAGAAGAAGCGGGAGGGCGGCAGCAGTTCTTC. As protein: CASSVEEAGGRQQFF.

Only a few counts were recorded for this clonotype. The chain uses TRBV19 and TRBJ1-5; tentative D call: TRBD1 (5 bases). The CDR3 is made up of 14 amino acids. V lost 6 bases and J lost 3, with 12 bases in between. CDR1 and CDR2 (germline): LNHDA, SQIVND (reference sequence). DNA for the CDR3: TGTGCCAGTAGCCAGGGAAGGGTCAATCAGCCCCAGCATTTT. Translation: CASSQGRVNQPQHF.

The CDR3 DNA reads as TGTGCCAGCAGCAGGACAGGTTACCCTGAAGCTTTCTTT. It encodes CASSRTGYPEAFF. The chain carries TRBV6-6 and TRBJ1-1, with TRBD1 matching 7 bases. The CDR3 contains 13 residues. The germline gives CDR1 MNHNY, CDR2 SVGAGI (reference sequence). Trimming cost V 6 bases and J 6 bases; bases outside gene matches: 7.

As to this clonotype: A read error may produce the germline difference seen at one junction end. The rearrangement joins TRBV11-1 to TRBJ2-7, with 8 nucleotides matching TRBD2. Germline loops: CDR1 SGHAT, CDR2 FQDESV (reference sequence). This CDR3 spans 14 amino acids. This CDR3 reads CASSVAGTIYEQYF. CDR3 coding DNA: TGTGCCAGCAGCGTAGCGGGGACTATCTACGAGCAGTACTTC.

V is TRBV14 and J is TRBJ1-2; D is ambiguous. The length of the CDR3 is 14 residues. The germline CDR1 and CDR2 sequences are SGHDN and FVKESK. Trimming removed 1 base at V and 5 bases at J, with 11 bases between. CDR3 loop: CASSQARVEYGYTF. The CDR3 nucleotides are TGTGCCAGCAGCCAAGCGCGGGTAGAGTATGGCTACACCTTC. Using reference TRBV14 and TRBJ1-2 for the parts outside the CDR3, the full variable domain is EAGVTQFPSHSVIEKGQTVTLRCDPISGHDNLYWYRRVMGKEIKFLLHFVKESKQDESGMPNNRFLAERTGGTYSTLKVQPAELEDSGVYFCASSQARVEYGYTFGSGTRLTVV.

This clonotype was observed a few times. The chain recombines TRBV7-2 with TRBJ2-7, with D perhaps given as TRBD1 or TRBD2 (5 bases each). Germline assignment: CDR1 SGHTA and CDR2 FQGNSA. Between the trimmed V and J ends, which lost 1 base and 3 bases, there was a span of 10 bases. The CDR3 is 14 residues long. CDR3 coding DNA: TGTGCCAGCAGCTTAGACGGGACCAACTACGAGCAGTACTTC. Residues: CASSLDGTNYEQYF.

The chain employs TRBV21-1 and TRBJ2-3; the table gives TRBD1 as D, unverified against the DNA. TRBV21-1 is given as a pseudogene. This CDR3 comprises 16 residues. DNA for the CDR3: TGTGCCAGCAGCAAAGAGCGGGGTGCGCGACACAGATACGCGTATTTT. Its translation: CASSKERGARHRYAYF.

This clonotype was observed a handful of times. The rearrangement links TRBV15 to TRBJ2-1; D uncertain. V lost 7 bases and J 5 bases, leaving 9 bases between the germline ends. Germline CDR1 LNHNV, CDR2 YYDKDF (reference sequence). The CDR3 loop spans 12 amino acids. The CDR3 coding sequence is TGTGCCACCACTAAACAGAACAATGAGCAGTTCTTC. Translation: CATTKQNNEQFF.

As DNA, the CDR3 is TGTGCCAGCAGCTTAGATGTGGGGGACTCCTACCGACCCCAGCATTTT. As protein: CASSLDVGDSYRPQHF. This chain joins TRBV7-2 and TRBJ1-5; possible D gene TRBD1, 5 bases. Germline CDR1 reads SGHTA; CDR2 reads FQGNSA. The CDR3 has 16 amino acids. Trimming took 1 base from V and 10 from J, leaving 20 bases between them.

This clonotype was counted between two and nine times. The chain combines TRBV20-1 with TRBJ2-7; D gene uncertain. CDR1 and CDR2 from the germline V gene are DFQATT and SNEGSKA (reference sequence). The CDR3 has 15 amino acids. V lost 0 bases and J lost 0, with 12 bases in between. The CDR3 coding sequence is TGCAGTGCTAGAGATGGAAAGAAGAGCTCCTACGAGCAGTACTTC. Translation: CSARDGKKSSYEQYF.

The chain joins TRBV2 to TRBJ1-2; D is uncertain. Germline V gene sequence: CDR1 SNHLY, CDR2 FYNNEI. Between the trimmed V and J ends, which lost 8 bases and 7 bases, there was a span of 17 bases. The CDR3 loop spans 13 amino acids. The CDR3 region is CASQIGVSFGYTF. CDR3 sequence (DNA): TGTGCCAGCCAAATCGGGGTCTCGTTTGGCTACACCTTC.

The J gene is TRBJ2-7, the V gene TRBV7-3, with 8 nucleotides matching TRBD1. Per the germline V gene, CDR1 is SGHTA and CDR2 is FQGTGA. CDR3 length equals 14 residues. V shed 6 bases, J shed 1 base, and the junction held 5 bases outside the gene matches. The CDR3 reads CASSQTGASYEQYF. The DNA for the CDR3 is TGTGCCAGCAGTCAGACAGGGGCGTCCTACGAGCAGTACTTC.

V and J are TRBV28 and TRBJ2-2; D may be TRBD1 (6 bases). Trimming removed 9 bases at V and 7 bases at J, with 15 bases between. This CDR3 comprises 13 residues. Germline CDR1 is MDHEN and CDR2 is SYDVKM. In DNA, the CDR3 is TGTGCCAGTCTTACCAGGGGAGTCGGGGAGCTGTTTTTT. This codes for CASLTRGVGELFF.

The J gene is TRBJ2-3, the V gene TRBV15; TRBD1 matches at 7 bases. The CDR3 consists of 16 residues. The ends lost 1 base at V and 0 bases at J; junction bases unmatched: 4. From germline, CDR1 is LNHNV and CDR2 YYDKDF (reference sequence). CDR3 coding DNA: TGTGCCACCAGCAGAGCGGGGACAGCAAGCACAGATACGCAGTATTTT. It translates to CATSRAGTASTDTQYF.

CDR3 sequence reads: CASSLSTPRYGYTF. CDR3 bases: TGCGCCAGCAGCTTGTCAACGCCCCGTTATGGCTACACCTTC. This chain joins TRBV5-1 and TRBJ1-2, with no clear D. This CDR3 has 14 amino acids. Germline V gene data show CDR1 as SGHRS and CDR2 as YFSETQ. V was shortened by 1 base and J by 5 bases, with 12 bases between the two germline ends. The full variable domain, completed using reference TRBV5-1 and TRBJ1-2, is KAGVTQTPRYLIKTRGQQVTLSCSPISGHRSVSWYQQTPGQGLQFLFEYFSETQRNKGNFPGRFSGRQFSNSRSEMNVSTLELGDSALYLCASSLSTPRYGYTFGSGTRLTVV.

This rearrangement joins TRBV27 to TRBJ1-4, with D uncertain. CDR1 and CDR2 (germline): MNHEY, SMNVEV (reference sequence). The CDR3 contains 13 residues. Trimming took 5 bases from V and 3 from J, leaving 7 bases between them. As DNA, the CDR3 is TGTGCCAGCAGTCCGGTTCCTAATGAAAAACTGTTTTTT. Translated, it gives CASSPVPNEKLFF. The full variable domain, rest sourced from reference TRBV27 and TRBJ1-4, is EAQVTQNPRYLITVTGKKLTVTCSQNMNHEYMSWYRQDPGLGLRQIYYSMNVEVTDKGDVPEGYKVSRKEKRNFPLILESPSPNQTSLYFCASSPVPNEKLFFGSGTQLSVL.

The rearrangement uses TRBV7-3 and TRBJ2-1; D possibly corresponds to TRBD1 (5 bases). CDR3 length: 18 residues. Trimming shortened V by 1 base and J by 4 bases, and 20 bases separated the two germline ends. CDR1 is SGHTA, CDR2 FQGTGA, per germline. The CDR3 here is CASSLIAQGTVTYNEQFF. The CDR3, as DNA: TGTGCCAGCAGCTTAATAGCCCAGGGTACAGTGACGTACAATGAGCAGTTCTTC.

This rearrangement joins TRBV20-1 to TRBJ2-7; D uncertain. The CDR3 sequence is 15 residues long. The V end was cut by 0 bases, the J end by 3 bases, with 15 bases between. Germline assignment: CDR1 DFQATT and CDR2 SNEGSKA (reference sequence). This chain's CDR3 is CSARDLKQKSYEQYF. CDR3 nucleotides: TGCAGTGCTAGAGATTTGAAACAGAAAAGCTACGAGCAGTACTTC.